Listed below are T cell receptor beta chains from one sample, sequenced in a study of identical twins. TCRdb redid the calling of the 5' RACE reads with MiXCR, one entry per CDR3 protein. This sample has hundreds of thousands of distinct CDR3 sequences, with 9% to 15% found just once. These data were also filed under a second study, of yellow fever vaccine responses in identical twins.

Sequences were obtained from CD8+ T cells sorted from blood. These receptor sequences come from a young woman in good health. The CDR3 runs from the conserved cysteine through the conserved F or W. A D gene is named only where the DNA matches it firmly. Where a row states a size, it is once, few, many or the class of an expanded clone; other rows omit it.

V: TRBV6-5; length: 14; D: TRBD1; size: few; J: TRBJ2-5; CDR3: CASSYGGQQETQYF; DNA: TGTGCCAGCAGTTACGGGGGACAGCAAGAGACCCAGTACTTC
V: TRBV9; length: 15; D: TRBD2; size: NA; J: TRBJ2-3; CDR3: CASSRFSGSTDTQYF; DNA: TGTGCCAGCAGCCGCTTCAGCGGGAGTACAGATACGCAGTATTTT
V: TRBV7-6; length: 12; D: NA; size: NA; J: TRBJ2-1; CDR3: CASTPDNNEQFF; DNA: TGTGCCAGCACCCCGGACAACAATGAGCAGTTCTTC
V: TRBV11-1; length: 19; D: TRBD2; size: few; J: TRBJ2-1; CDR3: CASSLVGLAGGPSYNEQFF; DNA: TGTGCCAGCAGCTTAGTTGGTCTAGCGGGAGGGCCGAGTTACAATGAGCAGTTCTTC
V: TRBV6-5; length: 12; D: NA; size: once; J: TRBJ2-7; CDR3: CASRTPAYEQYF; DNA: TGTGCCAGCAGGACCCCCGCATACGAGCAGTACTTC
V: TRBV7-9; length: 15; D: TRBD1; size: NA; J: TRBJ1-1; CDR3: CASSLRQGVNTEAFF; DNA: TGTGCCAGCAGCCTACGACAGGGTGTGAACACTGAAGCTTTCTTT
V: TRBV19; length: 15; D: TRBD1; size: NA; J: TRBJ2-5; CDR3: CASSTGTGWQETQYF; DNA: TGTGCCAGTAGTACGGGGACAGGGTGGCAAGAGACCCAGTACTTC
V: TRBV6-1; length: 16; D: TRBD1; size: NA; J: TRBJ2-1; CDR3: CASSPRSDRIYNEQFF; DNA: TGTGCCAGCAGTCCCCGATCGGACAGGATCTACAATGAGCAGTTCTTC
V: TRBV5-6; length: 13; D: NA; size: NA; J: TRBJ2-5; CDR3: CASSYPGQETQYF; DNA: TGTGCCAGCAGCTACCCAGGCCAAGAGACCCAGTACTTC
V: TRBV7-3; length: 15; D: NA; size: few; J: TRBJ2-1; CDR3: CASSPIAGQGNEQFF; DNA: TGTGCCAGCAGCCCCATAGCGGGACAGGGCAATGAGCAGTTCTTC
V: TRBV11-2; length: 14; D: NA; size: few; J: TRBJ2-1; CDR3: CASSLDHNGNEQFF; DNA: TGTGCCAGCAGCTTAGATCACAACGGTAATGAGCAGTTCTTC
V: TRBV20-1; length: 14; D: TRBD1; size: many; J: TRBJ1-4; CDR3: CSVPDWDSGGKLFF; DNA: TGCAGTGTTCCGGACTGGGACAGTGGTGGGAAACTGTTTTTT
V: TRBV12-3/TRBV12-4; length: 14; D: NA; size: many; J: TRBJ1-5; CDR3: CASRPPGQKQPQHF; DNA: TGTGCCAGCAGGCCTCCGGGACAAAAGCAGCCCCAGCATTTT
V: TRBV5-6; length: 13; D: NA; size: NA; J: TRBJ1-1; CDR3: CASSPGVTLEAFF; DNA: TGTGCCAGCAGCCCTGGAGTTACACTTGAAGCTTTCTTT
V: TRBV29-1; length: 13; D: NA; size: many; J: TRBJ2-7; CDR3: CSVEDQGAYEQYF; DNA: TGCAGCGTTGAAGATCAAGGGGCCTACGAGCAGTACTTC
V: TRBV20-1; length: 18; D: NA; size: few; J: TRBJ1-4; CDR3: CSARGESGELRTNEKLFF; DNA: TGCAGTGCTAGGGGAGAAAGTGGGGAGTTGAGGACTAATGAAAAACTGTTTTTT
V: TRBV7-9; length: 16; D: NA; size: NA; J: TRBJ2-3; CDR3: CASSSRASTLTDTQYF; DNA: TGTGCCAGCAGCTCCCGGGCCTCGACCCTAACAGATACGCAGTATTTT
V: TRBV10-2; length: 15; D: TRBD2; size: NA; J: TRBJ2-7; CDR3: CASSDPASGAYEQYF; DNA: TGCGCCAGCAGTGACCCTGCTAGCGGGGCCTACGAGCAGTACTTC
V: TRBV7-9; length: 12; D: TRBD1; size: NA; J: TRBJ1-2; CDR3: CASDYQGEGYTF; DNA: TGTGCCAGCGACTACCAGGGGGAAGGCTACACCTTC
V: TRBV4-1; length: 15; D: NA; size: NA; J: TRBJ2-1; CDR3: CASSQDTGGSVEQFF; DNA: TGCGCCAGCAGCCAAGACACCGGAGGGTCGGTTGAGCAGTTCTTC
V: TRBV12-3/TRBV12-4; length: 17; D: TRBD2; size: NA; J: TRBJ2-3; CDR3: CASSLRLAGPYTDTQYF; DNA: TGTGCCAGCAGTTTAAGGCTAGCGGGCCCTTACACAGATACGCAGTATTTT
V: TRBV7-8; length: 20; D: NA; size: medium-sized; J: TRBJ2-6; CDR3: CASSLEGGGVVSSGANVLTF; DNA: TGTGCCAGCAGCTTAGAGGGGGGCGGGGTTGTCAGCTCTGGGGCCAACGTCCTGACTTTC
V: TRBV20-1; length: 14; D: TRBD1; size: few; J: TRBJ1-5; CDR3: CSARNRQGVRPQHF; DNA: TGCAGTGCTAGGAACCGACAGGGTGTCCGGCCCCAGCATTTT
V: TRBV7-2; length: 16; D: TRBD1; size: few; J: TRBJ1-4; CDR3: CASSDHRGGFDEKLFF; DNA: TGTGCCAGCAGCGATCACAGGGGAGGGTTTGATGAAAAACTGTTTTTT
V: TRBV20-1; length: 14; D: NA; size: NA; J: TRBJ1-1; CDR3: CSARGPGTTTEAFF; DNA: TGCAGTGCTAGAGGCCCCGGGACAACTACTGAAGCTTTCTTT
V: TRBV12-3/TRBV12-4; length: 15; D: NA; size: many; J: TRBJ1-1; CDR3: CATVDRGHLNTEAFF; DNA: TGTGCCACCGTGGATCGGGGACACTTGAACACTGAAGCTTTCTTT
V: TRBV7-2; length: 17; D: TRBD2; size: NA; J: TRBJ2-3; CDR3: CASSSRLAGGRSDTQYF; DNA: TGTGCCAGCAGCTCAAGACTAGCGGGGGGCCGATCAGATACGCAGTATTTT
V: TRBV14; length: 14; D: TRBD2; size: NA; J: TRBJ2-5; CDR3: CASSRPSGQETQYF; DNA: TGTGCCAGCAGCCGACCTAGCGGGCAAGAGACCCAGTACTTC
V: TRBV5-5; length: 17; D: TRBD1; size: many; J: TRBJ2-3; CDR3: CASSLEQGGGTADTQYF; DNA: TGTGCCAGCAGCTTGGAACAGGGGGGAGGTACCGCAGATACGCAGTATTTT
V: TRBV12-3/TRBV12-4; length: 14; D: NA; size: NA; J: TRBJ2-2; CDR3: CASSLYRVFGELFF; DNA: TGTGCCAGCAGTTTATACAGGGTATTCGGGGAGCTGTTTTTT
V: TRBV19; length: 16; D: TRBD2; size: NA; J: TRBJ2-1; CDR3: CASSSRGAGGPDEQFF; DNA: TGTGCCAGTAGTTCTCGTGGAGCGGGAGGGCCGGATGAGCAGTTCTTC